The 29 T cell receptor beta chains below come from one sample, sequenced in a study of T cells in Graves' hyperthyroidism and ophthalmopathy. There were TCR beta CDR3 regions amplified from RNA transcripts. First-round RT-PCR targeting the TCR CDR3 was performed with the HTBI primer set. A single record per CDR3 protein comes from TCRdb applying MiXCR to the multiplex PCR reads. This sample has 640,000 or so distinct CDR3 sequences, with 14% to 15% found just once. The sample comprised blood. The receptors shown here come from a woman aged 40 to 50 with Graves' ophthalmopathy.

This clonotype occurred many times. The chain uses TRBV6-2 or TRBV6-3 and TRBJ1-1; maybe TRBD1 (6 bases). Germline values: CDR1 MNHEY, CDR2 SVGEGT. CDR3 length: 13 amino acids. Trimming pared 8 bases from V and 1 base from J, leaving 11 bases between. In nucleotides, the CDR3 is TGTGCCAGCGAGTGGGGGGCGAACACTGAAGCTTTCTTT. It translates to CASEWGANTEAFF.

The chain couples TRBV6-1 to TRBJ1-6; a possible D gene is TRBD1 (5 bases). This CDR3 spans 14 amino acids. Looked up from germline, CDR1 is MNHNS and CDR2 is SASEGT. Trimming pared 3 bases from V and 8 bases from J, leaving 11 bases between. DNA of the CDR3: TGTGCCAGCAGTGAGGGGACGGCTTATTCACCCCTCCACTTT. Protein product: CASSEGTAYSPLHF.

The table lists this clonotype with a few counts. The chain carries TRBV6-5 and TRBJ1-2; D is possibly TRBD1 (6 bases). Germline lookup yields CDR1 MNHEY and CDR2 SVGAGI. This CDR3 is built from 15 residues. V shed 4 bases and J shed 6 bases, with 18 bases lying between them. CDR3 in amino acids: CASSSGQSVLNGYTF. As DNA, the CDR3 is TGTGCCAGCAGTTCCGGACAGAGTGTATTGAATGGCTACACCTTC.

This clonotype was detected ten times or more. Sequence at one end of the junction differs from germline and may be a read error. This rearrangement joins TRBV6-5 to TRBJ2-7, with 8 bases aligning to TRBD1. The germline V gene has CDR1 MNHEY and CDR2 SVGAGI. The CDR3 is 13 residues long. In nucleotides, the CDR3 is TGTGCCAGCAGCGGGACAGGCCCCTACGGGCAGTACTTC. Its protein is CASSGTGPYGQYF.

This clonotype was seen at least ten times. Written as DNA, the CDR3 is TGCGCCAGCAAGGGTATACAGGGCGTCACCGGGGAGCTGTTTTTT. It is translated as CASKGIQGVTGELFF. This chain joins TRBV10-2 and TRBJ2-2, with D perhaps TRBD1 (6 bases). The V gene lost 7 bases and the J gene lost 4 bases, with 16 bases spanning the gap. The CDR3 is 15 residues long. Germline loops: CDR1 WSHSY, CDR2 SAAADI.

This rearrangement joins TRBV19 to TRBJ1-2; 7 bases align to TRBD1. The CDR3 contains 15 residues. CDR1 is LNHDA, CDR2 SQIVND, per germline (reference sequence). Trimming cost V 5 bases and J 8 bases; bases outside gene matches: 14. The CDR3 sequence is CASSPRGTDNRGYTF. The DNA of the CDR3 is TGTGCCAGTAGTCCACGGGGGACAGATAACAGAGGCTACACCTTC. Filled out from reference TRBV19 and TRBJ1-2, the complete variable domain reads DGGITQSPKYLFRKEGQNVTLSCEQNLNHDAMYWYRQDPGQGLRLIYYSQIVNDFQKGDIAEGYSVSREKKESFPLTVTSAQKNPTAFYLCASSPRGTDNRGYTFGSGTRLTVV.

The sample holds many counts of this clonotype. The J gene is TRBJ2-6, the V gene TRBV2; a possible D gene is TRBD1 (5 bases). The CDR3 length is 17 residues. CDR1 and CDR2 (germline): SNHLY, FYNNEI. Trimming left V 2 bases short and J 4 bases short, with 15 bases between. CDR3 DNA sequence: TGTGCCAGCAGTGAAACACTTCCAGGGTCGGGGGCCAACGTCCTGACTTTC. Protein sequence: CASSETLPGSGANVLTF.

This clonotype was observed at least ten times. The gene calls are TRBV25-1 and TRBJ1-2; TRBD1 might be the D (5 bases). Trimming removed 6 bases at V and 8 bases at J, with 10 bases between. This CDR3 is 11 amino acids long. The V gene's germline CDR1 is MGHDK and CDR2 SYGVNS. The CDR3, as DNA: TGTGCCAGCAGGCACGGGGGGGGCTACACCTTC. It yields the protein CASRHGGGYTF.

This clonotype was counted at least ten times. The chain recombines TRBV3-1 with TRBJ2-5, with D possibly TRBD2 on 5 matching bases. V was pared by 0 bases and J by 5 bases, with 13 bases between. Per the germline V gene, CDR1 is LGHDT and CDR2 is YNNKEL (reference sequence). The CDR3 sequence is 15 residues long. CDR3 loop: CASSQERVGGETQYF. Written as DNA, the CDR3 is TGTGCCAGCAGCCAAGAAAGAGTAGGCGGGGAGACCCAGTACTTC.

This clonotype was seen repeatedly, ten times or more. This chain connects TRBV12-3 or TRBV12-4 to TRBJ1-1; 7 positions agree with TRBD1. The CDR3 is 14 residues long. V lost 6 bases to trimming and J lost 0 bases; unmatched junction nucleotides: 4. CDR3 DNA: TGTGCCAGCAGGCTCGGGACAGTGAACACTGAAGCTTTCTTT. It encodes CASRLGTVNTEAFF.

This clonotype was counted between two and nine times. CDR3 sequence (DNA): TGTGCCATACGGACAGGGGCCACTGAAGCTTTCTTT. Translation: CAIRTGATEAFF. This chain links TRBV10-3 with TRBJ1-1, with 9 bases that match TRBD1. The V and J ends lost 9 bases and 4 bases, in that order; junction bases with no gene match: 3. CDR3 size: 12 residues. CDR1 and CDR2 (germline): ENHRY, SYGVKD.

This clonotype occurred many times. V and J are TRBV6-1 and TRBJ2-5; TRBD1 matches 10 bases. Germline CDR1 and CDR2: MNHNS and SASEGT. The CDR3 sequence is 14 residues long. J was trimmed by 5 bases and V by 3 bases; bases with no gene match: 3. As DNA, the CDR3 is TGTGCCAGCAGTGAGACAGGGGGCTTGGAGACCCAGTACTTC. Translating gives CASSETGGLETQYF.

There are many counts of this clonotype. The CDR3 reads CASRPGLAGVQTQYF. The CDR3 bases are TGTGCCAGCAGACCGGGACTAGCGGGAGTGCAGACCCAGTACTTC. The rearrangement uses TRBV11-2 and TRBJ2-5; 14 bases agree with TRBD2. The CDR3 has 15 residues. Germline CDR1 SGHAT, CDR2 FQNNGV. Trimming removed 6 bases from V and 6 bases from J; junction bases left unmatched: 6.

This clonotype was detected many times. The rearrangement links TRBV6-2 or TRBV6-3 to TRBJ2-7; D not certain. Germline CDR1 is MNHEY and CDR2 is SVGEGT. The CDR3 contains 12 residues. V was shortened by 0 bases and J by 8 bases, with 8 bases between the two germline ends. The DNA of the CDR3 is TGTGCCAGCAGTTACTCGTCTGTCCAGCAGTACTTC. The encoded protein is CASSYSSVQQYF.

The sample holds many counts of this clonotype. This rearrangement joins TRBV28 to TRBJ1-2; a possible D gene is TRBD1 (6 bases). Germline CDR1 MDHEN, CDR2 SYDVKM. This CDR3 contains 12 residues. V gave up 5 bases and J gave up 7 bases, with 11 bases separating them. DNA for the CDR3: TGTGCCAGCAGTCCGTACAGGGTTGGCTACACCTTC. Translating it yields CASSPYRVGYTF.

This clonotype occurred many times. The chain joins TRBV12-3 or TRBV12-4 to TRBJ2-7; TRBD2 agrees at 10 bases. The V gene end was trimmed by 3 bases and the J gene end by 2 bases; junction bases not matched to a gene: 4. This CDR3 has 15 amino acids. The CDR3 coding sequence is TGTGCCAGCAGTTTCGCACTAGCGGGAACCTACGAGCAGTACTTC. Translated: CASSFALAGTYEQYF.

This clonotype was recorded at least ten times. The V and J genes are TRBV4-2 and TRBJ2-6, with TRBD1 identical over 7 bases. This CDR3 has 17 residues. CDR1 and CDR2 from the germline V gene are LGHNA and YNFKEQ. The J segment lost 2 bases and the V segment lost 4 bases, leaving 8 bases of the junction unmatched. The CDR3 protein is CASSPGQVIAGANVLTF. CDR3 DNA sequence: TGTGCCAGCAGCCCCGGACAGGTAATAGCTGGGGCCAACGTCCTGACTTTC.

This clonotype was seen at least ten times. The chain joins TRBV11-2 to TRBJ1-3; no definite D call. Germline V gene data show CDR1 as SGHAT and CDR2 as FQNNGV. V was clipped by 1 base and J by 3 bases, with 1 base between them. This CDR3 is built from 12 residues. This CDR3 reads CASSLGGNTIYF. DNA for the CDR3: TGTGCCAGCAGCTTAGGTGGAAACACCATATATTTT.

The sample holds many counts of this clonotype. The chain carries TRBV6-2 or TRBV6-3 and TRBJ2-7; D is perhaps TRBD1 or TRBD2 (5 bases each). Deletions cut 5 bases from V and 2 bases from J, with 13 bases between. CDR3 length equals 14 residues. CDR1 is MNHEY, CDR2 SVGEGT, per germline. DNA for the CDR3: TGTGCCAGCAGTGAGAGGGGCCAGACCTACGAGCAGTACTTC. Protein: CASSERGQTYEQYF.

The J gene is TRBJ1-3, the V gene TRBV12-3 or TRBV12-4; D is uncertain. This CDR3 spans 13 amino acids. Deletions cut 7 bases from V and 4 bases from J, with 11 bases between. The CDR3 reads CASTFVLGNTIYF. CDR3 DNA: TGTGCCAGCACCTTCGTACTCGGAAACACCATATATTTT.

The sample holds a few counts of this clonotype. The chain links TRBV18 to TRBJ2-3, with TRBD2 matching over 8 bases. The CDR3 consists of 16 residues. The trim removed 6 bases at V and 6 bases at J, leaving 14 bases unmatched. Germline V CDR1 and CDR2: KGHSH, LQKENI. The CDR3 loop is CASSPSSAGLGDTQYF. DNA of the CDR3: TGTGCCAGCTCCCCCTCGAGTGCGGGACTAGGGGATACGCAGTATTTT.

This clonotype was counted only a few times. This rearrangement joins TRBV3-1 to TRBJ1-2; TRBD1 is a possible D gene (5 bases). CDR1 LGHDT and CDR2 YNNKEL come from the germline V gene (reference sequence). V dropped 3 bases and J dropped 0 bases, with 11 bases sitting between them. The CDR3 loop spans 15 amino acids. CDR3: CASSHRAQTNYGYTF. The CDR3 coding sequence is TGTGCCAGCAGCCACAGGGCCCAAACTAACTATGGCTACACCTTC. Full variable domain (outside the CDR3, taken from reference TRBV3-1 and TRBJ1-2): DTAVSQTPKYLVTQMGNDKSIKCEQNLGHDTMYWYKQDSKKFLKIMFSYNNKELIINETVPNRFSPKSPDKAHLNLHINSLELGDSAVYFCASSHRAQTNYGYTFGSGTRLTVV.

This clonotype showed up many times. This chain links TRBV4-1 with TRBJ1-1; D gene ambiguous. Germline CDR1 reads MGHRA; CDR2 reads YSYEKL. This CDR3 spans 15 amino acids. V was clipped by 5 bases and J by 3 bases, with 16 bases between them. CDR3 bases: TGCGCCAGCAGCACCCGCTGGGGAGGTCACACTGAAGCTTTCTTT. Translation gives CASSTRWGGHTEAFF.

At least ten counts were recorded for this clonotype. The chain carries TRBV12-3 or TRBV12-4 and TRBJ1-1; tentatively, D is TRBD1 (6 bases). The V end lost 10 bases, the J end lost 6 bases, and 21 bases lay between the germline ends. CDR3 length: 14 amino acids. The CDR3 loop is CATRTAGTRAEAFF. The CDR3 DNA follows: TGTGCCACACGGACCGCCGGGACAAGAGCTGAAGCTTTCTTT.

This clonotype was seen repeatedly, ten times or more. The chain employs TRBV28 and TRBJ1-3, with D perhaps TRBD1 (5 bases). The CDR3 loop spans 12 amino acids. Germline V CDR1 and CDR2: MDHEN, SYDVKM. V was trimmed by 8 bases and J by 4 bases, leaving 9 bases between them. The CDR3 spells CASVGGGNTIYF. In DNA, the CDR3 is TGTGCCAGCGTCGGGGGGGGAAACACCATATATTTT.

This chain uses TRBV28 with TRBJ2-7; D gene uncertain. The CDR3 runs 13 residues. V lost 6 bases and J lost 0, with 9 bases in between. The germline CDR1 and CDR2 sequences are MDHEN and SYDVKM. This CDR3 reads CASRVSRSYEQYF. Here the CDR3 DNA reads TGTGCCAGCAGAGTTAGTCGCTCCTACGAGCAGTACTTC.

This clonotype is a singleton in its sample. CDR3 protein: CASSSGGQNIQYF. As DNA, the CDR3 is TGTGCCAGCAGCTCGGGGGGGCAAAACATTCAGTACTTC. The chain links TRBV7-9 to TRBJ2-4, with 8 bases fitting TRBD2. The CDR3 extends over 13 amino acids. From germline, CDR1 is SEHNR and CDR2 FQNEAQ (reference sequence). V lost 4 bases, J lost 5 bases, and 1 base stayed unmatched.

This rearrangement joins TRBV19 to TRBJ1-2; D is unresolved. Trimming left V 0 bases short and J 6 bases short, with 11 bases between. Per germline, CDR1 LNHDA and CDR2 SQIVND (reference sequence). This CDR3 is 14 amino acids long. The CDR3, as DNA: TGTGCCAGTAGTATAGATGGGCCAGCTGATGGCTACACCTTC. Encoded protein: CASSIDGPADGYTF. The whole variable domain, filled in from reference TRBV19 and TRBJ1-2, reads DGGITQSPKYLFRKEGQNVTLSCEQNLNHDAMYWYRQDPGQGLRLIYYSQIVNDFQKGDIAEGYSVSREKKESFPLTVTSAQKNPTAFYLCASSIDGPADGYTFGSGTRLTVV.

This clonotype was seen repeatedly, ten times or more. The chain couples TRBV6-1 to TRBJ2-7; TRBD2 matches 9 bases. The V and J ends lost 1 base and 2 bases, in that order; junction bases with no gene match: 6. The CDR3 is made up of 16 amino acids. The V gene's germline CDR1 is MNHNS and CDR2 SASEGT. CDR3 nucleotide sequence: TGTGCCAGCAGTGAAGAGTTGACTAGCGGAGCCTACGAGCAGTACTTC. Protein: CASSEELTSGAYEQYF.